This TCR beta chain is drawn from a study of spatial heterogeneity in lung cancer. On each TCR cDNA molecule, a unique molecular identifier was present. TCRdb reanalysed the 5' RACE reads using MiXCR and keeps one entry per CDR3 protein. The data contain about 120,000 distinct CDR3 sequences, 10% to 15% of them seen just once; the ten biggest clones take up roughly 15%. Noted time point: blood at routine non-recurrence follow-up after resection. The sequenced material consisted of unsorted whole RNA from tumor, nontumor lung or frozen PBMC. Many counts were recorded for this clonotype. V dropped 0 bases and J dropped 5 bases, with 8 bases sitting between them. From germline, CDR1 is SGHRS and CDR2 YFSETQ. CDR3 length: 14 residues.

The TCR comes from a male donor with early-stage non-small cell lung cancer. Sample: PBMCs, taken at follow-up. V usage is TRBV5-1 and J usage is TRBJ1-4; D remains ambiguous. The CDR3 sequence is CASSLGRENEKLFF. CDR3 DNA sequence: TGCGCCAGCAGCTTGGGACGGGAGAATGAAAAACTGTTTTTT.